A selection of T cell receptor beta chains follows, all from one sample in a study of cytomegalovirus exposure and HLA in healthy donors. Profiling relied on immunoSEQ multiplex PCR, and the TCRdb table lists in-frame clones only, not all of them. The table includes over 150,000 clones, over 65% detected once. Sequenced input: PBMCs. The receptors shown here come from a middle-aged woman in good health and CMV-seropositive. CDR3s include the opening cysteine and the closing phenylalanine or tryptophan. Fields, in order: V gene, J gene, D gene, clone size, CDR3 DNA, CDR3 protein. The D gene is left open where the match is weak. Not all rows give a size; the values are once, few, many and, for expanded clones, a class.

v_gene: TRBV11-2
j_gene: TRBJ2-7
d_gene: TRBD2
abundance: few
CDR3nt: TGTGCCAGCAGCTTAGACTCTAGCGGGGCCTACGAGCAGTACTTC
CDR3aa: CASSLDSSGAYEQYF

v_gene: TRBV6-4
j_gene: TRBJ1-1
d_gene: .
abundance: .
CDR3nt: TGTGCCAGCAGTGCAGGCAAGAACACTGAAGCTTTCTTT
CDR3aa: CASSAGKNTEAFF

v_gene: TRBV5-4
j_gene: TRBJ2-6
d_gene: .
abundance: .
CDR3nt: TGTGCCAGCAGCTCTAAATCTGGGGCCAACGTCCTGACTTTC
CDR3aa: CASSSKSGANVLTF

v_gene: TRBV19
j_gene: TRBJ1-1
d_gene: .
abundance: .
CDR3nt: TGTGCCAGTAGTATGGGGGCGTTTAACACTGAAGCTTTCTTT
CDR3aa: CASSMGAFNTEAFF

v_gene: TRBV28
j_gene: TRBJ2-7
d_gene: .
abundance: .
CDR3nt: TGTGCCAGCAGGGCAGGGTACGAGCAGTACTTC
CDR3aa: CASRAGYEQYF

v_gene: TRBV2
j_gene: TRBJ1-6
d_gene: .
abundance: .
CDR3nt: TGTGCCAGCAGTCCTCTAGGACTCACACGGAATTCACCCCTCCACTTT
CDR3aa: CASSPLGLTRNSPLHF

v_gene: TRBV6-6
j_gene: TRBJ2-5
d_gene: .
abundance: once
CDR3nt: TGTGCCAGCACCTCCCCGAATAGGGAGCAGTACTTC
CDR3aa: CASTSPNREQYF

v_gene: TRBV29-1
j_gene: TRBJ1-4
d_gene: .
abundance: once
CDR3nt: TGCAGCGTTGAAAAGGGGGAAAGGCTGTTTTTT
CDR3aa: CSVEKGERLFF

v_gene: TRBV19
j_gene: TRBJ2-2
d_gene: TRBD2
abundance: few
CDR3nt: TGTGCCAGTAGTCCGGGACTAGCGGGAGGGGGGTACACCGGGGAGCTGTTTTTT
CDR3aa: CASSPGLAGGGYTGELFF

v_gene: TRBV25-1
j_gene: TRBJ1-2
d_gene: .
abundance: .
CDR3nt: TGTGCCAGCTCCAAGGGGCAGGGAGGGGGCTACACCTTC
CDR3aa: CASSKGQGGGYTF

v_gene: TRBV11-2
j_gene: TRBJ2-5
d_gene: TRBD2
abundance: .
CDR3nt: TGTGCCAGCAGCTCCGAACTAGCGGGAGCTGAGACCCAGTACTTC
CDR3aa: CASSSELAGAETQYF

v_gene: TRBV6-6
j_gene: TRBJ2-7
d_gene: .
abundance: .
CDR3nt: TGTGCCAGCAGTAACCCTCCGACATCTACCTACGAGCAGTACTTC
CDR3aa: CASSNPPTSTYEQYF

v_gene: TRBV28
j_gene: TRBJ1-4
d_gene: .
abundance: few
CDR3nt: TGTGCCAGCAGTGAAACTAGTCTAGGGGGTAATGAAAAACTGTTTTTT
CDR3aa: CASSETSLGGNEKLFF

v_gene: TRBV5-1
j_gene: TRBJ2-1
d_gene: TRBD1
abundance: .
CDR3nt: TGCGCCAGCACCCCAACCGGACAGGGGAGCTCCTACAATGAGCAGTTCTTC
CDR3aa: CASTPTGQGSSYNEQFF

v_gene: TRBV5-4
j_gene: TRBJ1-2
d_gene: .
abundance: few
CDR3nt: TGTGCCAGCAGCTTGGGTGACTTGGACTATGGCTACACCTTC
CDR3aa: CASSLGDLDYGYTF

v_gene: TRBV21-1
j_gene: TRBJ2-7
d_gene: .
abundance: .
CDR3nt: TGTGCCAGCAGCTTCCCTCACGAGCAGTACTTC
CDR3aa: CASSFPHEQYF

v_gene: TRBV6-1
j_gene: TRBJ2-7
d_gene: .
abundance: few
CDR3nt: TGTGCCAGCAGTATGACAGCCGAGCAGTACTTC
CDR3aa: CASSMTAEQYF

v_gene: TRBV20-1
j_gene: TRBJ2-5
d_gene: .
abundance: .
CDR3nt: TGCAGTGCCTACTCGGGAACCCAGTACTTC
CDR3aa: CSAYSGTQYF

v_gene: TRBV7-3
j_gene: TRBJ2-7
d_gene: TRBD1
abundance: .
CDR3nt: TGTGCCAGCAGCCTGGGACAGGGGGCCTACGAGCAGTACTTC
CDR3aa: CASSLGQGAYEQYF

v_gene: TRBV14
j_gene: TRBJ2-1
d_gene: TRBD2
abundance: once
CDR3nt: TGTGCCAGCAGCCCAAGGGGACTAGCGGGTAATGAGCAGTTCTTC
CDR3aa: CASSPRGLAGNEQFF

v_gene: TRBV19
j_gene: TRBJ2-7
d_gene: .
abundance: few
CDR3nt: TGTGCCAGTAGTATCCCGGGTCGGTGGGAGCAGTACTTC
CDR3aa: CASSIPGRWEQYF

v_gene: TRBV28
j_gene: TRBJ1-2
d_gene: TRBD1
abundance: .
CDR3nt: TGTGCCAGCAGTTTAGAGGGGGCCGGCTATGGCTACACCTTC
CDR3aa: CASSLEGAGYGYTF

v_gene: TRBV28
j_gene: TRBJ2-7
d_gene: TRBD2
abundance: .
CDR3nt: TGTGCCAGCAGTTTGGGGGGGTTTCTTTACGAGCAGTACTTC
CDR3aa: CASSLGGFLYEQYF

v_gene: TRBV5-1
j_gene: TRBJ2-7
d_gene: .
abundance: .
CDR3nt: TGCGCCAGCAGCTTGGCCGACGAGCAGTACTTC
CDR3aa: CASSLADEQYF

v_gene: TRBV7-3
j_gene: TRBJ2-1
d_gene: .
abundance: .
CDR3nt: TGTGCCAGCAGCTACCCCGGGACACCCGGGGAGCAGTTCTTC
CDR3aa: CASSYPGTPGEQFF

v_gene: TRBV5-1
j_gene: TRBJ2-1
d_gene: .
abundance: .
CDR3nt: TGCGCCAGCAGCCCGACAGTAAATGAGCAGTTCTTC
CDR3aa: CASSPTVNEQFF

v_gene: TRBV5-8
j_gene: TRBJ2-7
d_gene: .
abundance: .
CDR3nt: TGTGCCAGCAGCTTGACAGATCCCTACGAGCAGTACTTC
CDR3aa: CASSLTDPYEQYF

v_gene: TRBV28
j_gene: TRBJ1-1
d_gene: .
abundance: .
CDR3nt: TGTGCCAGCAGTTTAACCCAGGTATTGAACACTGAAGCTTTCTTT
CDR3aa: CASSLTQVLNTEAFF

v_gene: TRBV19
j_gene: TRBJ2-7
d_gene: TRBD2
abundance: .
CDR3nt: TGTGCCAGCAAAGGAGCGGGAGTGGGCTACGAGCAGTACTTC
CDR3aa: CASKGAGVGYEQYF

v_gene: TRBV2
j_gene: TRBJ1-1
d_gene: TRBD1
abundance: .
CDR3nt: TGTGCCAGCAGTGCGACAGGGTCCACTGAAGCTTTCTTT
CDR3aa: CASSATGSTEAFF

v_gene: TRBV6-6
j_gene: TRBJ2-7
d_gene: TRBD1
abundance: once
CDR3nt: TGTGCCAGCAGTTACTCGGACAGGGGCGGTGAGCAGTACTTC
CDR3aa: CASSYSDRGGEQYF